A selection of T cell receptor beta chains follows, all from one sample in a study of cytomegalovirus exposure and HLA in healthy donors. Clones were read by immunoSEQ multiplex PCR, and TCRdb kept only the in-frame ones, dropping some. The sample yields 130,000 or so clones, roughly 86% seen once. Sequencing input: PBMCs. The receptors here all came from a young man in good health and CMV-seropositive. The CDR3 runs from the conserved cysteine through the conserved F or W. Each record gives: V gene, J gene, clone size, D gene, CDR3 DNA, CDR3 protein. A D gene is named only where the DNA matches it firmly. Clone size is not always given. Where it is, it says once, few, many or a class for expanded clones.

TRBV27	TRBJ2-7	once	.	TGTGCCAGCAGTTTTTCAGGACACACCTACGAGCAGTACTTC	CASSFSGHTYEQYF
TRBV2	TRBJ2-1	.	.	TGTGCCAGCAGTGATGTTACAGGTGTACAATTCTTC	CASSDVTGVQFF
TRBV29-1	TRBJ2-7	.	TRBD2	TGCAGCGTTGTTAGTTTGGAGGTAGCGGGGACCTACGAGCAGTACTTC	CSVVSLEVAGTYEQYF
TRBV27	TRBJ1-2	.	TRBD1	TGTGCCAGCAGTTTATCGGGGACAGCCCCTGACTATGGCTACACCTTC	CASSLSGTAPDYGYTF
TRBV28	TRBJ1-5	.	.	TGTGCCAGCAAATGGAGGGGCCCCAATCAGCCCCAGCATTTT	CASKWRGPNQPQHF
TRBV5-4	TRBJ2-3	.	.	TGTGCCAGCAGCTTGGGGGAGCAGCGAATCACAGATACGCAGTATTTT	CASSLGEQRITDTQYF
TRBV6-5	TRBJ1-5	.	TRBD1	TGTGCCAGCAGTCCAGGGGGACAAGGACAGCCCCAGCATTTT	CASSPGGQGQPQHF
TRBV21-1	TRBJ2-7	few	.	TGTGCCAGCAGCAAAGCCACCGGCGGGGAGGGGGGTTACGAGCAGTACTTC	CASSKATGGEGGYEQYF
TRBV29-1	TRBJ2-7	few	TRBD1	TGCAGCGTTCAATCTAAGGGGGCCCCCGGGCAGTACTTC	CSVQSKGAPGQYF
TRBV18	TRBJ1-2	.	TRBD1	TGTGCCAGCTCTACATCCGGGACAGACGCTTTTAACTATGGCTACACCTTC	CASSTSGTDAFNYGYTF
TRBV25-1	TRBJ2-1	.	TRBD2	TGTGCCAGCAGTGAATATGGCACTAGCGGTAGTACCTACAATGAGCAGTTCTTC	CASSEYGTSGSTYNEQFF
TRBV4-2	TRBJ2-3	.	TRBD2	TGTGCCAGCAGCCAAGCCTCTCACGGACTAGCGGTCGACACAGATACGCAGTATTTT	CASSQASHGLAVDTDTQYF
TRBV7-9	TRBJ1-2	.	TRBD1	TGTGCCAGCAGCTTGGGGACAGGGGGCGCGGTTGGCTACACCTTC	CASSLGTGGAVGYTF
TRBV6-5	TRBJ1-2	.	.	TGTGCCAGCAGCACCTATACAGGAAAGGGCTACACCTTC	CASSTYTGKGYTF
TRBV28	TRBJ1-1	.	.	TGTGCCAGCAGTTTGGGGCAGGGTCGGGCTTTCTTT	CASSLGQGRAFF
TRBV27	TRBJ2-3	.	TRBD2	TGTGCCAGCAGTTCAGCGGGAGGGTACTCAGATACGCAGTATTTT	CASSSAGGYSDTQYF
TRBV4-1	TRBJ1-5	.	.	TGCGCCAGCAGCCAAGTTCTGGGGGCAAGCAATCAGCCCCAGCATTTT	CASSQVLGASNQPQHF
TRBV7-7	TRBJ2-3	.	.	TGTGCTAGCAGCTTAGTTACGGTAGATACGCAGTATTTT	CASSLVTVDTQYF
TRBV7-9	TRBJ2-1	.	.	TGTTCCAGCACTCCCCCTAATAATGAGCAGTTCTTC	CSSTPPNNEQFF
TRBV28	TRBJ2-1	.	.	TGTGCCAGCAGTTTGGTAGGGGGTGGGAATGAGCAGTTCTTC	CASSLVGGGNEQFF
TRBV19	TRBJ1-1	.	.	TGTGCCAGTAGTATGGGGGGAGGGACTGAAGCTTTCTTT	CASSMGGGTEAFF
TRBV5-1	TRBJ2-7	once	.	TGCGCCAGCAGCTTGCCAGCGGTCTACGAGCAGTACTTC	CASSLPAVYEQYF
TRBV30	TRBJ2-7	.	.	TGTGCCTGGAGTGTACAGCTTACCTACGAGCAGTACTTC	CAWSVQLTYEQYF
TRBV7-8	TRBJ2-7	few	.	TGTGCCAGCAGCCACCGGGACTGGGGTATCGGCGAGCAGTACTTC	CASSHRDWGIGEQYF
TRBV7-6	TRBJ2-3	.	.	TGTGCCAGCAGCTTGGGGGGTGTCGCAGATACGCAGTATTTT	CASSLGGVADTQYF
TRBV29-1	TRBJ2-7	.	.	TGCAGCGTTGGAGGACAGTACGAGCAGTACTTC	CSVGGQYEQYF
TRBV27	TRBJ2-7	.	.	TGTGCCAGCCACCAGCGGCGGCCTAGCTCCTACGAGCAGTACTTC	CASHQRRPSSYEQYF
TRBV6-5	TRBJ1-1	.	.	TGTGCCAGCAGTTACTCGGCAGTATCTTCCACTGAAGCTTTCTTT	CASSYSAVSSTEAFF
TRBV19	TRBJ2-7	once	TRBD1	TGTGCCAGTAGCCCGTGGACAGGGTCTTACGAGCAGTACTTC	CASSPWTGSYEQYF
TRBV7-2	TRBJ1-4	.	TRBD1	TGTGCCAGCAGCTTAGAGGGGGCGACTAATGAAAAACTGTTTTTT	CASSLEGATNEKLFF
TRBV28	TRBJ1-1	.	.	TGTGCCAGCACCCGGGACACTGAAGCTTTCTTT	CASTRDTEAFF
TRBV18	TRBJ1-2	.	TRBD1	TGTGCCAGCTCACCATCGGACAGGGCGGGCTATGGCTACACCTTC	CASSPSDRAGYGYTF
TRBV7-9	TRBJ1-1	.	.	TGTGCCAGCAGCTTAGGGCACCAGATAGCCACTGAAGCTTTCTTT	CASSLGHQIATEAFF
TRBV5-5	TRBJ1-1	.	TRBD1	TGTGCCAGCAGCCCAGACAGGGGAGTTGAAGCTTTCTTT	CASSPDRGVEAFF
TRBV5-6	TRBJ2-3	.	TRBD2	TGTGCCAGCAGCTTGGGGACTAGCGGGAGGGCAACAGATACGCAGTATTTT	CASSLGTSGRATDTQYF
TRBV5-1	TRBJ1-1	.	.	TGCGCCAGCAGCCAGGGAGGCACTGTCACTGAAGCTTTCTTT	CASSQGGTVTEAFF
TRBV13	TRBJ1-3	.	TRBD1	TGTGCCAGCAGCTTAAAGGCAGGGGGCTGGAACACCATATATTTT	CASSLKAGGWNTIYF
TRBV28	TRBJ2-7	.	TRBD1	TGTGCCAGCACCCCCCGGGCCCCGGGACAGCGTTACGAGCAGTACTTC	CASTPRAPGQRYEQYF
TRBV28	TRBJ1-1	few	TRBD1	TGTGCCAGCAGTCCACTCCGGGACAGCCCGAACACTGAAGCTTTCTTT	CASSPLRDSPNTEAFF
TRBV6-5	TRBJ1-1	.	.	TGTGCCAGCTGGGAGGGGGGAACTGAAGCTTTCTTT	CASWEGGTEAFF
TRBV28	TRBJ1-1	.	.	TGTGCCAGCAGTCCTCCGTCCGCGATTATGAACACTGAAGCTTTCTTT	CASSPPSAIMNTEAFF
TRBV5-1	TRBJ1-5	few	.	TGCGCCAGCAGCTTGGAGGGGGGCAATCAGCCCCAGCATTTT	CASSLEGGNQPQHF
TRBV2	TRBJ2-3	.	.	TGTGCCAGCGGACCCTCTAGCATCACAGATACGCAGTATTTT	CASGPSSITDTQYF
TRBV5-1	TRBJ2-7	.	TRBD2	TGCGCCAGCAGCTTGTTCAGCCTAGCGGCTACCTACGAGCAGTACTTC	CASSLFSLAATYEQYF
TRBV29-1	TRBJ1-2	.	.	TGCAGCGTTGATATTCGCGGCAACTATGGCTACACCTTC	CSVDIRGNYGYTF
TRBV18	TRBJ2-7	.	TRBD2	TGTGCCAGCTCACCCGACACAGGGACTAGCGTCCCCTACGAGCAGTACTTC	CASSPDTGTSVPYEQYF
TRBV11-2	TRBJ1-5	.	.	TGTGCCAGCAGCACCTCAGGGGTTGGCAATCAGCCCCAGCATTTT	CASSTSGVGNQPQHF
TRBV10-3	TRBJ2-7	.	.	TGTGCCATCAGTGTGGAGAGGGAGGACGAGCAGTACTTC	CAISVEREDEQYF
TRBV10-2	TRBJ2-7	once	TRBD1	TGCGCCAGCAGTGACGTGACAGGGAATGAGCAGTACTTC	CASSDVTGNEQYF
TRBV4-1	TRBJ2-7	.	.	TGCGCCAGCAGCCAGGAGGAGCTAAACTCCTACGAGCAGTACTTC	CASSQEELNSYEQYF
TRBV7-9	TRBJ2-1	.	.	TGTGCCAGCAGCTTAGAGGTGGCGGGACCGTACAATGAGCAGTTCTTC	CASSLEVAGPYNEQFF
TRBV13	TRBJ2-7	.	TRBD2	TGTGCCAGCAGCCCCTGGACTAGCAGCTACGAGCAGTACTTC	CASSPWTSSYEQYF
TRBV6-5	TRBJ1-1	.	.	TGTGCCAGCAGTTACTCCCCAGGACAGCCTGAAGCTTTCTTT	CASSYSPGQPEAFF
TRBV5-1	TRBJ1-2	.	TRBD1	TGCGCCAGCACCGCGGGACAGAACTATGGCTACACCTTC	CASTAGQNYGYTF